This TCR beta chain was recovered during a study of blood T cell repertoires in COVID-19. At the level of the study: The cDNA or gDNA used as material had been derived from T cells, B-cell-depleted T cells, or PBMCs.

Data came from immunoSEQ multiplex PCR; TCRdb stores just in-frame clones and leaves some out. Among under 130,000 clones listed, roughly 80% were seen once. The V and J ends lost 11 bases and 5 bases respectively, with 21 bases between them. The CDR3 loop spans 14 amino acids. Germline V lookup: CDR1 ENHRY, CDR2 SYGVKD. The genes are TRBV10-3 and TRBJ1-1; D perhaps matches TRBD1 (6 bases). The sample comprised peripheral blood. This TCR derives from a man between 65 and 85 years old with active or convalescent COVID-19. The CDR3, as DNA: TGTGCCTCATGGTCTCCGAGGGGGGGAACTGAAGCTTTCTTT. Its protein is CASWSPRGGTEAFF.